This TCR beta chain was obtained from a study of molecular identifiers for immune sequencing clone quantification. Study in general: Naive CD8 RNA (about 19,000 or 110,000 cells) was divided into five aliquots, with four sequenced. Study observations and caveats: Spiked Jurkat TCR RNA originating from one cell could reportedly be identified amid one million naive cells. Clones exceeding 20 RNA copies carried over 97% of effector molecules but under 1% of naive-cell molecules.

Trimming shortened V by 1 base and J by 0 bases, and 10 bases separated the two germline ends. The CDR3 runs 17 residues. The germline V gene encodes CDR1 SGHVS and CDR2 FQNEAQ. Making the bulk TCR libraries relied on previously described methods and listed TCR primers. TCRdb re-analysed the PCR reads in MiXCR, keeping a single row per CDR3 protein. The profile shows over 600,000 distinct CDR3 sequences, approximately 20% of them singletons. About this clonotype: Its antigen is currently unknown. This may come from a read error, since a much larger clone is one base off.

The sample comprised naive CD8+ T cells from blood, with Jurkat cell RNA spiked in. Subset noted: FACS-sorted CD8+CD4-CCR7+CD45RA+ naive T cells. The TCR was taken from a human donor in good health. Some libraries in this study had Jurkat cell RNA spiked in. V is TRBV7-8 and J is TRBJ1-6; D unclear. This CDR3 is CASSLEDLNSYNSPLHF. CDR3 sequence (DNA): TGTGCCAGCAGCTTAGAGGACTTGAACTCCTATAATTCACCCCTCCACTTT.